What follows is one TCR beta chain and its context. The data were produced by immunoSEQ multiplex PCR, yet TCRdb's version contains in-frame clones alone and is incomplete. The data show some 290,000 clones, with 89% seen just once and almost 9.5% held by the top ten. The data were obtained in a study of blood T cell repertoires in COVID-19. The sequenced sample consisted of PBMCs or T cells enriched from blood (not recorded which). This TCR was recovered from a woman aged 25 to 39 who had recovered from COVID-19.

In DNA, the CDR3 is TGTGCCACCAGTGTAGGAGCGGGAGGGCATGAGCAGTTCTTC. Residues: CATSVGAGGHEQFF. This chain links TRBV24-1 with TRBJ2-1, with 10 bases matching TRBD2. The germline V gene has CDR1 KGHDR and CDR2 SFDVKD. The CDR3 runs to 14 residues. Losses at the gene ends were 5 bases for V and 8 bases for J; bases not matched to a gene: 5.